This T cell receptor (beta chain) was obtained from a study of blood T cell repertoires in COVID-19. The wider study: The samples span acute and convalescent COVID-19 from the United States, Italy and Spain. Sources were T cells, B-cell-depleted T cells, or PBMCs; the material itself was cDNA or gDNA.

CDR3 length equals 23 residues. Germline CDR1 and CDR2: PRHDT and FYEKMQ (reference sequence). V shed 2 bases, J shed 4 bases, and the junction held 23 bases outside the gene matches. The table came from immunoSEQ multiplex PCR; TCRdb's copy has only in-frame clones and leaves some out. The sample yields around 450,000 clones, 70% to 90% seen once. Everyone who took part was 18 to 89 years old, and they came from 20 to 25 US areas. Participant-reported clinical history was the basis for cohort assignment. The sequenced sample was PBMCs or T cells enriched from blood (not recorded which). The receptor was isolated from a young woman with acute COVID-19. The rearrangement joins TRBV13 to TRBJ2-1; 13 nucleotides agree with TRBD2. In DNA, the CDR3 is TGTGCCAGCAGCTTATCACTCCCCCGACTAGCGGGAGGACCAAGAGGGCGATACAATGAGCAGTTCTTC. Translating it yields CASSLSLPRLAGGPRGRYNEQFF.